This T cell receptor beta chain was retrieved from a study of T-cell reconstitution after alpha-beta-depleted transplantation in children. The library targeted TCRbeta and was prepared with unique molecular identifiers. A single record per CDR3 protein comes from TCRdb applying MiXCR to the PCR reads. The sample consists of 420,000 or so distinct CDR3 sequences, about 11% of them appearing once. The receptor's source is a human donor who donated a stem cell graft to a child with acute myeloid leukemia. Sequencing was performed on PBMCs from the stem cell graft donor, taken from the stem cell graft.

Here the CDR3 reads CASSTGGARIDTQYF. CDR3 sequence (DNA): TGTGCCAGCAGTACAGGGGGCGCCCGGATAGATACGCAGTATTTT. The chain has TRBV6-1 and TRBJ2-3; 9 bases line up with TRBD1. The CDR3 has 15 residues. V dropped 5 bases and J dropped 5; count of bases not matched to a gene: 8. Per germline, CDR1 MNHNS and CDR2 SASEGT.